These 27 T cell receptor beta chains share one sample of origin, sequenced in a study of T cells in localized non-small cell lung cancer. Repertoires were generated with immunoSEQ multiplex PCR, while TCRdb's copy carries only in-frame clones and drops some. Of over 30,000 clones listed, approximately 87% are singletons. The sample in question was peripheral blood, obtained before any cancer treatment. The receptors shown here come from a man aged 35 to 69 with stage I lung adenocarcinoma.

This chain uses TRBV7-6 with TRBJ2-1, with D perhaps assigned TRBD1 or TRBD2 (6 bases each). The germline gives CDR1 SGHVS, CDR2 FNYEAQ. The length of the CDR3 is 16 residues. Deletions cut 3 bases from V and 7 bases from J, with 19 bases between. The CDR3, as DNA: TGTGCCAGCAGCTTGATGGGGGCGGGGACGGGGAATGAGCAGTTCTTC. This translates into CASSLMGAGTGNEQFF. The full variable domain, in which reference TRBV7-6 and TRBJ2-1 provide the parts outside the CDR3, is GAGVSQSPRYKVTKRGQDVALRCDPISGHVSLYWYRQALGQGPEFLTYFNYEAQQDKSGLPNDRFSAERPEGSISTLTIQRTEQRDSAMYRCASSLMGAGTGNEQFFGPGTRLTVL.

About this clone itself: Other DNA sequences in the same sample also yield this CDR3. V gene TRBV7-9 combines with J gene TRBJ2-3, with no clear D. V lost 2 bases, J lost 3 bases, and 0 bases lay in between. The CDR3 loop spans 11 amino acids. Germline V gives CDR1 SEHNR, CDR2 FQNEAQ (reference sequence). CDR3 in amino acids: CASSLTDTQYF. As DNA, the CDR3 is TGTGCCAGCAGCTTAACAGATACGCAGTATTTT.

The chain employs TRBV7-6 and TRBJ1-1, with D hard to call. Germline V gene data show CDR1 as SGHVS and CDR2 as FNYEAQ. V dropped 5 bases and J dropped 0 bases, with 13 bases sitting between them. CDR3 length: 15 amino acids. This chain's CDR3 is CASSPELVMNTEAFF. The CDR3 DNA sequence: TGTGCCAGCAGCCCAGAACTTGTTATGAACACTGAAGCTTTCTTT.

The chain carries TRBV7-2 and TRBJ2-7; 8 bases are a match to TRBD1. Looked up from germline, CDR1 is SGHTA and CDR2 is FQGNSA. V shed 5 bases and J 7 bases; nucleotides not matched to a gene: 13. This CDR3 comprises 15 residues. CDR3 DNA: TGTGCCAGCAGCCTAGATTCAGGGGGCCGGAGGGAGCAGTACTTC. Translating it yields CASSLDSGGRREQYF. Full variable domain (remainder filled in from reference TRBV7-2 and TRBJ2-7): GAGVSQSPSNKVTEKGKDVELRCDPISGHTALYWYRQSLGQGLEFLIYFQGNSAPDKSGLPSDRFSAERTGGSVSTLTIQRTQQEDSAVYLCASSLDSGGRREQYFGPGTRLTVT.

The chain uses TRBV18 and TRBJ1-2; no definite D call. Trimming took off 6 bases at V and 8 bases at J, with 16 bases between the two ends. Germline CDR1 KGHSH, CDR2 LQKENI. CDR3 length: 13 residues. The CDR3 loop is CASSPSGSLGYTF. In DNA form, the CDR3 reads TGTGCCAGCTCCCCTTCGGGGAGCCTGGGCTACACCTTC.

The J gene is TRBJ1-1, the V gene TRBV5-1; D may be TRBD1 (6 bases). CDR1 is SGHRS and CDR2 is YFSETQ in the germline V gene. The CDR3 sequence is 13 residues long. V was cut by 4 bases and J by 3 bases, with 10 bases left in between. The CDR3 is CASSHRVDTEAFF. In DNA form, the CDR3 reads TGCGCCAGCAGCCACAGGGTGGACACTGAAGCTTTCTTT.

V is TRBV6-1 and J is TRBJ1-5; no definite D call. From germline, CDR1 is MNHNS and CDR2 SASEGT. Trimming stripped 3 bases from V and 3 bases from J, with 3 bases between. The CDR3 covers 12 residues. As DNA, the CDR3 is TGTGCCAGCAGTGACCCCAATCAGCCCCAGCATTTT. Its translation is CASSDPNQPQHF.

The gene calls are TRBV27 and TRBJ1-5, with TRBD1 matching over 8 bases. The CDR3 extends over 15 amino acids. CDR1 and CDR2 from the germline V gene are MNHEY and SMNVEV (reference sequence). Losses at the gene ends were 4 bases for V and 4 bases for J; bases not matched to a gene: 6. The CDR3 DNA reads as TGTGCCAGCAGTTCCTTACAGGGGGGAAATCAGCCCCAGCATTTT. It specifies CASSSLQGGNQPQHF.

This clone was seen once. The gene calls are TRBV11-1 and TRBJ1-1; D is ambiguous. V lost 6 bases and J lost 4, with 12 bases in between. The CDR3 consists of 13 residues. From germline, CDR1 is SGHAT and CDR2 FQDESV (reference sequence). The CDR3 region has the DNA TGTGCCAGCAGTCAGCGGCGGGGCACTGAAGCTTTCTTT. This codes for CASSQRRGTEAFF.

DNA for the CDR3: TGTGCCAGCAGCGCGCAGCCCGCGGGGAAAGCTTTCTTT. The encoded protein is CASSAQPAGKAFF. The rearrangement links TRBV9 to TRBJ1-1; D is unclear. The germline gives CDR1 SGDLS, CDR2 YYNGEE. The germline V and J ends were trimmed by 3 bases and 9 bases, with 15 bases remaining between them. The CDR3 has 13 residues.

The chain carries TRBV19 and TRBJ1-5; D possibly corresponds to TRBD1 (5 bases). V lost 6 bases and J 9 bases, leaving 21 bases between the germline ends. The CDR3 extends over 15 amino acids. Germline V gives CDR1 LNHDA, CDR2 SQIVND (reference sequence). CDR3 DNA sequence: TGTGCCAGTAGCCCCGGGACGAACAAAAATGGGCCCCAGCATTTT. This encodes CASSPGTNKNGPQHF.

The J gene is TRBJ2-7, the V gene TRBV4-1; 8 bases line up with TRBD2. Germline CDR1 and CDR2: MGHRA and YSYEKL. After removal of 1 base from V and 2 bases from J, the junction contained 4 bases not matched to a gene. The CDR3 is 15 residues long. The DNA for the CDR3 is TGCGCCAGCAGCCAAGCGGAAGCGGGGGCCTACGAGCAGTACTTC. Its translation: CASSQAEAGAYEQYF.

The chain uses TRBV5-5 and TRBJ2-1; the D gene is possibly TRBD2 (5 bases). The CDR3 has 16 amino acids. V was trimmed by 2 bases and J by 3 bases, leaving 15 bases between them. Looked up from germline, CDR1 is SGHKS and CDR2 is YYEKEE (reference sequence). CDR3 in DNA: TGTGCCAGCAGCTTTTCCGCGGGTGGCGACTACAATGAGCAGTTCTTC. It encodes CASSFSAGGDYNEQFF.

The V and J genes are TRBV29-1 and TRBJ2-7; perhaps TRBD1 as D (5 bases). CDR3 length equals 13 residues. The V end was cut by 3 bases, the J end by 6 bases, with 15 bases between. Germline CDR1 SQVTM, CDR2 ANQGSEA. This CDR3 reads CSVDLAGMGEQYF. Here the CDR3 DNA reads TGCAGCGTTGATCTGGCAGGGATGGGCGAGCAGTACTTC.

On this clone itself: Different DNA sequences within this sample yield the same CDR3. The CDR3 sequence: CASSSQGARGEKLFF. The CDR3, as DNA: TGTGCCAGCAGCTCTCAGGGGGCTCGTGGTGAAAAACTGTTTTTT. The chain uses TRBV5-8 and TRBJ1-4; 8 nucleotides match TRBD1. The germline gives CDR1 SGHTS, CDR2 YDEGEE. The junction had 8 bases not matched to a gene; V was cut back by 3 bases and J by 7 bases. The CDR3 runs to 15 residues.

This chain uses TRBV2 with TRBJ1-5; the match to TRBD1 covers 10 bases. The CDR3 has 15 residues. Germline V gene sequence: CDR1 SNHLY, CDR2 FYNNEI. Trimming at V came to 6 bases and at J to 6 bases, leaving 8 bases not matched to a gene. CDR3 loop: CASRRTGGDSQPQHF. The CDR3 nucleotides read TGTGCCAGCAGAAGGACAGGGGGGGATAGTCAGCCCCAGCATTTT.

This rearrangement joins TRBV5-1 to TRBJ2-2; TRBD1 aligns across 7 bases. The CDR3 runs 22 residues. The V and J ends lost 4 bases and 0 bases, in that order; junction bases with no gene match: 24. Per germline, CDR1 SGHRS and CDR2 YFSETQ. DNA for the CDR3: TGCGCCAGCAGCCGTTCCTATTTTCGGGACAGCAACTATATTACGAACACCGGGGAGCTGTTTTTT. Protein: CASSRSYFRDSNYITNTGELFF.

The rearrangement joins TRBV4-1 to TRBJ1-2; 8 nucleotides match TRBD1. Germline V gene data show CDR1 as MGHRA and CDR2 as YSYEKL. V shed 5 bases and J 5 bases; nucleotides not matched to a gene: 7. The CDR3 is made up of 14 amino acids. CDR3 sequence: CASSYRDRLYGYTF. CDR3 nucleotides: TGCGCCAGCAGCTATAGGGACAGGTTATATGGCTACACCTTC.

This clone was counted only a few times. CDR3 sequence reads: CSVRTEGYGYTF. CDR3 DNA sequence: TGCAGCGTCAGGACAGAAGGCTATGGCTACACCTTC. The chain uses TRBV29-1 and TRBJ1-2, with a weak D call TRBD1 (6 bases). The CDR3 is 12 amino acids. Trimming removed 6 bases from V and 4 bases from J, with 12 bases in between. The V gene's germline CDR1 is SQVTM and CDR2 ANQGSEA.

The chain has TRBV6-1 and TRBJ2-7; D is possibly TRBD1 (6 bases). The CDR3 has 15 amino acids. CDR1 is MNHNS, CDR2 SASEGT, per germline. V gave up 7 bases and J gave up 3 bases, with 19 bases separating them. CDR3 bases: TGTGCCAGCAAGGGGGAACTCGGCATTCTCTACGAGCAGTACTTC. This gives the protein CASKGELGILYEQYF.

This clone was detected only once. V gene TRBV5-1 combines with J gene TRBJ2-7; D possibly matches TRBD1 or TRBD2 (5 bases each). Germline V gives CDR1 SGHRS, CDR2 YFSETQ. This CDR3 contains 15 residues. V dropped 4 bases and J dropped 2 bases, with 16 bases sitting between them. The CDR3 bases are TGCGCCAGCAGCGCTTGGGGGACGGAGCCCTACGAGCAGTACTTC. As protein: CASSAWGTEPYEQYF.

The chain is built from TRBV27 and TRBJ1-6; D gene uncertain. Germline-derived CDR1 and CDR2 are MNHEY and SMNVEV (reference sequence). Trimming cost V 7 bases and J 8 bases, with 9 bases left between them. The CDR3 has 12 amino acids. CDR3 coding DNA: TGTGCCAGCACTAGCGCTGATTCACCCCTCCACTTT. As protein: CASTSADSPLHF.

The rearrangement uses TRBV27 and TRBJ1-2; D not certain. The V end lost 2 bases, the J end lost 7 bases, and 14 bases lay between the germline ends. Looked up from germline, CDR1 is MNHEY and CDR2 is SMNVEV (reference sequence). The CDR3 loop spans 14 amino acids. Written as DNA, the CDR3 is TGTGCCAGCAGTTTAAGACCCGGGGTGGGTGGCTACACCTTC. Its translation is CASSLRPGVGGYTF.

This chain uses TRBV19 with TRBJ2-5, with TRBD1 identical over 9 bases. The CDR3 is 15 amino acids. Germline CDR1 is LNHDA and CDR2 is SQIVND (reference sequence). V was clipped by 5 bases and J by 0 bases; unmatched bases: 4. For the CDR3, the DNA is TGTGCCAGTAGTTTGACAGGGGGTTACCAAGAGACCCAGTACTTC. Residues: CASSLTGGYQETQYF.

V and J are TRBV30 and TRBJ1-4; D is uncertain. The V gene's germline CDR1 is GTSNPN and CDR2 SVGIG (reference sequence). The CDR3 sequence is 11 residues long. Deletions cut 2 bases from V and 10 bases from J, with 8 bases between. This CDR3 is CAWSKRGKLFF. CDR3 sequence (DNA): TGTGCCTGGAGTAAACGGGGAAAACTGTTTTTT.

This clone was seen a single time. The V call is TRBV19, the J call TRBJ2-3, with TRBD2 matching over 7 bases. Germline V gives CDR1 LNHDA, CDR2 SQIVND (reference sequence). The junction had 12 bases not matched to a gene; V was cut back by 6 bases and J by 0 bases. The CDR3 runs to 17 residues. In DNA, the CDR3 is TGTGCCAGTAGACGTTGGGGGGGAATCCCTAGCACAGATACGCAGTATTTT. This gives the protein CASRRWGGIPSTDTQYF.

This clone has only one observation. DNA of the CDR3: TGTGCCAGCAGCAGAGGGGGGACAACGGCTGAAGCTTTCTTT. Amino acids: CASSRGGTTAEAFF. The V and J genes are TRBV7-8 and TRBJ1-1; D is possibly TRBD1 (6 bases). The CDR3 has 14 residues. V gave up 5 bases and J gave up 6 bases, with 16 bases separating them. Germline CDR1 is SGHVS and CDR2 is FQNEAQ.